The 4 T cell receptor beta chains below were found in one sample sequenced in a study of early T cells in non-severe SARS-CoV-2 infection. TCRdb recomputed calls from the 5' RACE reads with MiXCR, one row per CDR3 protein. Found here are about 130,000 distinct CDR3 sequences, about 16% of them singletons; the top ten hold around a fifth. Sequenced material: whole blood. The receptors derive from an adult who was a healthcare worker with PCR-confirmed SARS-CoV-2 infection or an uninfected control (not recorded which).

The table lists this clonotype with a few counts. The gene calls are TRBV4-1 and TRBJ1-1; the D is unclear. The CDR3 consists of 17 residues. Germline V gives CDR1 MGHRA, CDR2 YSYEKL. V lost 4 bases to trimming and J lost 5 bases, with 23 bases between them. The CDR3 protein is CASSPQVGPGMRTEAFF. The CDR3 DNA reads as TGCGCCAGCAGCCCCCAGGTCGGTCCTGGGATGAGGACTGAAGCTTTCTTT.

This sequence joins TRBV6-1 and TRBJ2-6; 7 bases match TRBD1. V trimming: 6 bases; J trimming: 3 bases; junction bases outside the gene matches: 5. CDR1 and CDR2 from the germline V gene are MNHNS and SASEGT. The CDR3 contains 15 residues. The CDR3 DNA is TGTGCCAGCAGCCATGGGACAGTTGGGGCCAACGTCCTGACTTTC. Its translation is CASSHGTVGANVLTF.

The chain joins TRBV24-1 to TRBJ1-5; no clear D. Trimming took off 5 bases at V and 3 bases at J, with 16 bases between the two ends. The length of the CDR3 is 16 residues. CDR1 and CDR2 (germline): KGHDR, SFDVKD. The CDR3 region has the DNA TGTGCCACCAGTGCCGGGCCACGCCTGTCCAATCAGCCCCAGCATTTT. This translates into CATSAGPRLSNQPQHF.

The chain couples TRBV12-3 or TRBV12-4 to TRBJ2-1; D is unclear. V lost 5 bases and J lost 0, with 8 bases in between. CDR3 length equals 14 residues. The CDR3 reads CASSIRTSYNEQFF. CDR3 sequence (DNA): TGTGCCAGCAGTATAAGGACCTCCTACAATGAGCAGTTCTTC.